This T cell receptor (beta chain) was sequenced during a study of cytomegalovirus exposure and HLA in healthy donors. Study-level results: It was about 180 TCR beta chains that were listed as cytomegalovirus-associated.

Only in-frame clones appear in the TCRdb table, and some are missing; sequencing was by immunoSEQ multiplex PCR. The sample comprises 150,000 to 200,000 clones, 84% of which are singletons, and roughly 7% rests with the top ten. Comments on this clone: Antigen: not known.

Deletions cut 4 bases from V and 8 bases from J, with 15 bases between. The CDR3 totals 14 residues. Germline lookup yields CDR1 SGHRS and CDR2 YFSETQ. The V call is TRBV5-1, the J call TRBJ1-4; TRBD1 is a possible D gene (6 bases). The sample comprised PBMCs. This clonotype was sampled from a man between 18 and 29 years old in good health and CMV-seropositive. CDR3 amino acids: CASSMDSPGEKLFF. In DNA form, the CDR3 reads TGCGCCAGCAGCATGGACAGCCCTGGGGAAAAACTGTTTTTT.